The rows below give T cell receptor beta chains drawn from one sample of a study of cytomegalovirus exposure and HLA in healthy donors. Clones were sequenced by immunoSEQ multiplex PCR, and TCRdb holds only the in-frame ones, with some missing. Of some 220,000 clones in the sample, roughly 84% were seen once. The sample was PBMCs. These receptors originate from a girl aged 2 to 10 in good health and CMV-seronegative. Both conserved end residues are part of each CDR3. D genes are given only for firm matches. The size field is filled for only some rows; it gives once, few, many or a size class.

v_call	d_call	clone_size	j_call	cdr3_aa	cdr3_nt
TRBV6-5	TRBD1	-	TRBJ1-2	CASSFQGAANYGYTF	TGTGCCAGCAGTTTCCAGGGGGCAGCTAACTATGGCTACACCTTC
TRBV30	TRBD2	-	TRBJ2-3	CAWSVGGEDTQYF	TGTGCCTGGAGTGTTGGGGGGGAAGATACGCAGTATTTT
TRBV6-6	TRBD1	once	TRBJ1-1	CASSFRTGGTEAFF	TGTGCCAGCAGTTTTAGGACAGGGGGCACTGAAGCTTTCTTT
TRBV7-7	-	-	TRBJ2-3	CASSLTGYPDTQYF	TGTGCCAGCAGCTTAACGGGGTACCCAGATACGCAGTATTTT
TRBV2	TRBD1	-	TRBJ2-3	CAIPRSSGQGTDTQYF	TGTGCCATCCCTCGAAGCTCGGGACAGGGAACAGATACGCAGTATTTT
TRBV5-4	TRBD2	few	TRBJ2-7	CASSGGETSGRGYEQYF	TGTGCCAGCAGCGGGGGAGAGACTAGCGGGAGGGGCTACGAGCAGTACTTC
TRBV5-1	TRBD2	-	TRBJ2-3	CASSSGGYTFTDTQYF	TGCGCCAGCAGCTCGGGGGGTTACACTTTCACAGATACGCAGTATTTT
TRBV2	TRBD1	-	TRBJ1-5	CASSPTRTGGNQPQHF	TGTGCCAGCAGTCCGACCCGGACAGGGGGAAATCAGCCCCAGCATTTT
TRBV11-3	-	-	TRBJ2-2	CASSLRKTRGSGELFF	TGTGCCAGCAGCTTGAGGAAAACGAGGGGGTCAGGGGAGCTGTTTTTT
TRBV18	-	-	TRBJ2-1	CASSPIADNEQFF	TGTGCCAGCTCTCCCATAGCAGACAATGAGCAGTTCTTC
TRBV29-1	-	-	TRBJ2-7	CSVMASYEQYF	TGCAGCGTTATGGCCTCCTACGAGCAGTACTTC
TRBV6-5	TRBD1	-	TRBJ2-7	CASSYDRGLIYEQYF	TGTGCCAGCAGTTACGACAGGGGGTTAATCTACGAGCAGTACTTC
TRBV9	TRBD1	few	TRBJ2-5	CASSVSDRGLRETQYF	TGTGCCAGCAGCGTCAGTGACAGGGGGCTGAGGGAGACCCAGTACTTC
TRBV15	-	-	TRBJ2-7	CATSRYGTSYYEQYF	TGTGCCACCAGCAGATATGGGACTTCGTACTACGAGCAGTACTTC
TRBV6-5	-	few	TRBJ1-5	CASSSNPGANQPQHF	TGTGCCAGCAGCTCTAATCCAGGGGCCAATCAGCCCCAGCATTTT
TRBV29-1	-	-	TRBJ1-2	CSVRTKSYTF	TGCAGCGTCCGCACAAAGTCCTACACCTTC
TRBV29-1	-	-	TRBJ1-1	CSVDHEAGNTEAFF	TGCAGCGTTGATCACGAAGCAGGGAACACTGAAGCTTTCTTT
TRBV9	TRBD1	few	TRBJ2-2	CASSVATGGNGELFF	TGTGCCAGCAGCGTCGCGACAGGGGGAAACGGGGAGCTGTTTTTT